These 10 T cell receptor beta chains originate from one sample sequenced in a study of blood T cells in healthy people across ages (dated by TCRdb to 2015 to 2017). Receptor amplification or capture employed 5' RACE. Data came from an Illumina HiSeq 2500. A second 7 to 11 cycle PCR used a sample-barcoded 5' primer and a J-beta primer mix. TCRdb reanalyzed the raw reads on its own, using fastp at Q25 for trimming and MiXCR for clone calling, and kept in-frame beta chains. Here each entry gathers all rows of one CDR3 protein and keeps the most common genes and DNA. This sample lists some 800,000 distinct CDR3 sequences; around a quarter were detected once. 3% to 4% of the sample is taken by the ten largest. These same records also appear under a second study, on T cells of mothers and their children.

Material: blood. All receptors come from a boy younger than 18 in good health.

This clonotype has just a few counts. Mismatch with germline at one junction end may stem from a read error. The chain uses TRBV10-2 and TRBJ1-2, with a tentative D call TRBD1 (6 bases). Germline assignment: CDR1 WSHSY and CDR2 SAAADI. The CDR3 contains 14 residues. The CDR3 sequence is CASSEFSGAEGYTF. CDR3 DNA sequence: TGCGCCAGCAGTGAGTTTTCAGGGGCGGAAGGCTATACCTTC.

This chain joins TRBV7-9 and TRBJ1-5; 9 bases fit TRBD1. From germline, CDR1 is SEHNR and CDR2 FQNEAQ (reference sequence). V lost 5 bases, J lost 1 base, and 9 bases stayed unmatched. The CDR3 runs 17 residues. The CDR3 DNA reads TGTGCCAGCAGCGACGGGACAGGGAAATGGAGCAATCAGCCCCAGCATTTT. It codes for CASSDGTGKWSNQPQHF.

This clonotype occurred a few times. J is TRBJ2-5 and V is TRBV7-3; 8 bases match TRBD1. CDR3 length: 15 residues. With 0 bases clipped from V and 4 bases from J, the junction kept 4 bases outside the gene matches. Per germline, CDR1 SGHTA and CDR2 FQGTGA. The CDR3 region has the DNA TGTGCCAGCAGCTTAACCCCTGGACAGGGAGAGACCCAGTACTTC. It yields the protein CASSLTPGQGETQYF.

The rearrangement links TRBV20-1 to TRBJ2-5; the match to TRBD2 covers 8 bases. This CDR3 is built from 13 residues. CDR1 DFQATT and CDR2 SNEGSKA come from the germline V gene (reference sequence). The J segment lost 4 bases and the V segment lost 3 bases, leaving 4 bases of the junction unmatched. CDR3: CSARFRGGETQYF. The CDR3 DNA reads as TGCAGTGCTAGGTTTCGGGGGGGAGAGACCCAGTACTTC.

This chain connects TRBV6-1 to TRBJ1-4; 8 bases map to TRBD1. V was pared by 6 bases and J by 8 bases, with 14 bases of the junction left unmatched. Germline V gene sequence: CDR1 MNHNS, CDR2 SASEGT. CDR3 length equals 16 residues. CDR3 in DNA: TGTGCCAGCAGGGTACAGAGTCAGGGGGCTGGAGAAAAACTGTTTTTT. It codes for CASRVQSQGAGEKLFF.

This clonotype came up a few times. The chain joins TRBV7-9 to TRBJ1-4; D unresolved. The CDR3 totals 16 residues. The germline V gene encodes CDR1 SEHNR and CDR2 FQNEAQ (reference sequence). V lost 5 bases and J 4 bases, leaving 17 bases between the germline ends. As DNA, the CDR3 is TGTGCCAGCAGCCCTGCGGCCCGGGCCCGTAATGAAAAACTGTTTTTT. It encodes CASSPAARARNEKLFF.

The chain combines TRBV20-1 with TRBJ2-5, with D possibly being TRBD1 or TRBD2 (5 bases each). The DNA end is a closer match to TRBJ2-7, so the J assignment may be wrong. Germline CDR1 DFQATT, CDR2 SNEGSKA (reference sequence). This CDR3 comprises 13 residues. The CDR3 nucleotides read TGCAGTGTCAGGGACGCCCGCTCCTACGAGCAGTACTTC. Protein product: CSVRDARSYEQYF.

This clonotype appeared a few times. The chain uses TRBV12-3 or TRBV12-4 and TRBJ2-3; 8 bases map to TRBD1. This CDR3 spans 12 amino acids. The ends lost 5 bases at V and 13 bases at J; junction bases unmatched: 8. Written as DNA, the CDR3 is TGTGCCAGCAGTCCTAGGACAGGGTCAGAGTATTTT. Translation gives CASSPRTGSEYF.

The V gene is TRBV9, the J gene TRBJ1-1; no clear D. CDR3 length: 16 amino acids. CDR1 and CDR2 (germline): SGDLS, YYNGEE. Trimming took 0 bases from V and 1 from J, leaving 13 bases between them. In DNA, the CDR3 is TGTGCCAGCAGCGTAGCCGGCGGACTAAAGAACACTGAAGCTTTCTTT. This codes for CASSVAGGLKNTEAFF.

With regard to this clonotype: A junction boundary mismatches the germline segment, possibly from a read error. The chain combines TRBV5-1 with TRBJ2-5, with D unresolved. Germline CDR1 and CDR2: SGHRS and YFSETQ. The CDR3 totals 14 residues. The CDR3 sequence: CASSLFGSQETQCF. The DNA of the CDR3 is TGCGCCAGCAGCTTGTTTGGCAGCCAAGAGACCCAGTGCTTC.